This TCR beta chain stems from a study of blood T cell repertoires in COVID-19. Study-wide context: From T cells, B-cell-depleted T cells, or PBMCs came the material, which was cDNA or gDNA.

Original methodology: The assay estimated nucleated cells by amplifying reference gene primers. Here immunoSEQ multiplex PCR was the method, and the copy in TCRdb shows in-frame clones only, minus some. V and J calls plus clone size are reproduced from that table; the DNA served to infer D and trimming. This table holds about 44,000 clones, roughly nine tenths found once. The CDR3 spans 17 residues. Germline CDR1 is MNHEY and CDR2 is SVGEGT. V gave up 7 bases and J gave up 7 bases; unmatched junction bases: 17. The clonotype originates from a man aged 65 to 85 with active COVID-19. Sequences were obtained from peripheral blood. The V call is TRBV6-2 or TRBV6-3, the J call TRBJ2-1, with 9 positions matching TRBD2. The CDR3 here is CASTPVRGRGGVNEQFF. CDR3 DNA sequence: TGTGCCAGCACCCCGGTCCGAGGGCGGGGGGGCGTGAATGAGCAGTTCTTC.